This T cell receptor (beta chain) stems from a study of PD-1 blockade in classical Hodgkin lymphoma. Time point in this sample: cycle 4 day 1 (C4D1), after more than five weeks of nivolumab. In every patient, relapse followed autologous stem cell transplantation, while exposure to brentuximab vedotin differed. V was pared by 2 bases and J by 4 bases, with 15 bases between. The CDR3 spans 16 residues. Germline lookup yields CDR1 MNHNS and CDR2 SASEGT. Generated by immunoSEQ multiplex PCR, the TCRdb table keeps only in-frame clones and is missing some. The sample records some 52,000 clones, approximately 89% being singletons.

The origin of this receptor is a human donor with classical Hodgkin lymphoma. V is TRBV6-1 and J is TRBJ2-1; D might be TRBD2 (7 bases). The input for sequencing was peripheral blood mononuclear cells (PBMCs), taken before the fourth cycle of nivolumab. The CDR3: CASSEHWGGPYNEQFF. The CDR3, as DNA: TGTGCCAGCAGTGAACATTGGGGGGGGCCATACAATGAGCAGTTCTTC.